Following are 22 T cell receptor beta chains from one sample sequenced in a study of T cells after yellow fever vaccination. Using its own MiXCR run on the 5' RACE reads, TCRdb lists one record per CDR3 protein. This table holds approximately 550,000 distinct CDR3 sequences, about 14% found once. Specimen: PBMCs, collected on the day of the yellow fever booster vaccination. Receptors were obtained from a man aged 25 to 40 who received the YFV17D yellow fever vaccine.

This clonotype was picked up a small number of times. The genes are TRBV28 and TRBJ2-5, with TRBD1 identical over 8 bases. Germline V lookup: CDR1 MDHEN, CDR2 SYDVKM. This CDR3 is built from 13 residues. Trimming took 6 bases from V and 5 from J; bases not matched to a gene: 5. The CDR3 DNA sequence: TGTGCCAGCAGATGGACAGGGCGGGAGACCCAGTACTTC. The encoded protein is CASRWTGRETQYF.

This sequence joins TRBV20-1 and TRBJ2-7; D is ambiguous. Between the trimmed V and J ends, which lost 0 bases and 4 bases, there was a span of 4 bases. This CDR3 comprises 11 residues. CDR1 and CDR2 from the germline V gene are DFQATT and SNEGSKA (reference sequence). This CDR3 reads CSARDGYEQYF. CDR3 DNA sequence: TGCAGTGCTAGAGATGGGTACGAGCAGTACTTC.

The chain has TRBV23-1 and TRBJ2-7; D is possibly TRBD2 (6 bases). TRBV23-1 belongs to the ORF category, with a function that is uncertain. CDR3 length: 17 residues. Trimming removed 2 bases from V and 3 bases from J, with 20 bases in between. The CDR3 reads CASSQRRAGQLFYEQYF. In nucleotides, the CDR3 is TGCGCCAGCAGTCAACGTCGTGCGGGGCAGCTATTCTACGAGCAGTACTTC.

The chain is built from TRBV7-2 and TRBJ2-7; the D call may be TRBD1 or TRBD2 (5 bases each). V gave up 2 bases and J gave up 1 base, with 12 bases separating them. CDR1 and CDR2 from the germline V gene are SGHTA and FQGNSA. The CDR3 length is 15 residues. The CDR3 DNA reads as TGTGCCAGCAGCTTACGGCAGGGACCTTCCTACGAGCAGTACTTC. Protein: CASSLRQGPSYEQYF.

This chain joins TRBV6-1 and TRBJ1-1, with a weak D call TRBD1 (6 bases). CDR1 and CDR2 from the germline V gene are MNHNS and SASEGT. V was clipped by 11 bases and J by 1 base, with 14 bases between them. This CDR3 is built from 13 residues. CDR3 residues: CAGSEGENTEAFF. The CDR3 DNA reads TGTGCCGGATCTGAGGGGGAGAACACTGAAGCTTTCTTT.

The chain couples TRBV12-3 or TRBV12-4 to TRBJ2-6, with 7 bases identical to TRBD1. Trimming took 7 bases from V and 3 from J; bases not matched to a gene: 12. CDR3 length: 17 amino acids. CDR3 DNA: TGTGCCAGCATCCAACACGTACAGGGGAATGGGGCCAACGTCCTGACTTTC. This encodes CASIQHVQGNGANVLTF.

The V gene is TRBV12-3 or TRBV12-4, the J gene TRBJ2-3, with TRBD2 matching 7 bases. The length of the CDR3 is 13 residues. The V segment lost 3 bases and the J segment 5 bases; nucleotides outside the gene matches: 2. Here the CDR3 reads CASSLREGDTQYF. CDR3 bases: TGTGCCAGCAGTTTGAGGGAGGGAGATACGCAGTATTTT.

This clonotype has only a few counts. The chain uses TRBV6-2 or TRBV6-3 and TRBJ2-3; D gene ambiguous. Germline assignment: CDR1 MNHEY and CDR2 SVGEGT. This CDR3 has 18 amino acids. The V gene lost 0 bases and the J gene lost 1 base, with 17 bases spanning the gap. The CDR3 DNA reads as TGTGCCAGCAGTTACTCTCCCGGGTTACCCGAGGGCACAGATACGCAGTATTTT. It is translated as CASSYSPGLPEGTDTQYF.

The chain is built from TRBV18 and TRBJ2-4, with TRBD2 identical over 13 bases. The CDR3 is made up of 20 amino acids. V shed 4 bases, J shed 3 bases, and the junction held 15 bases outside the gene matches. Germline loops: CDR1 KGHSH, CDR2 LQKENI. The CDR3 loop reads CASSLFEPGLAGDGKNIQYF. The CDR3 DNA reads TGTGCCAGCTCACTCTTCGAACCTGGACTAGCGGGAGATGGCAAAAACATTCAGTACTTC.

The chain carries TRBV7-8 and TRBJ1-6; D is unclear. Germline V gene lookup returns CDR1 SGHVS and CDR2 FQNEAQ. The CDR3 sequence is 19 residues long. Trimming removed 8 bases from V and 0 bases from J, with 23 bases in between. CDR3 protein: CASCHRTVSSRSYNSPLHF. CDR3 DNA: TGTGCCAGCTGCCACCGGACCGTCTCGAGCCGCTCCTATAATTCACCCCTCCACTTT.

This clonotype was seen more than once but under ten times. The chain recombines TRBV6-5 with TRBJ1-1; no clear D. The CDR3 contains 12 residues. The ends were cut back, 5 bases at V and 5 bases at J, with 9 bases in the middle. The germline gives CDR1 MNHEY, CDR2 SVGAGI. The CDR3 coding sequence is TGTGCCAGCAGTACCGGGAGTACTGAAGCTTTCTTT. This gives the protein CASSTGSTEAFF.

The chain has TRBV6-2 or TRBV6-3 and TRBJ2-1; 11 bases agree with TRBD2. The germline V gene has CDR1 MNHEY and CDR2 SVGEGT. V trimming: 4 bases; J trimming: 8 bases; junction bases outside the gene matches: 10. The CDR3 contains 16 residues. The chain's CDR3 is CASSSYPGLAVYEQFF. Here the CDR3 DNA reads TGTGCCAGCAGTTCCTACCCGGGACTAGCGGTCTATGAGCAGTTCTTC.

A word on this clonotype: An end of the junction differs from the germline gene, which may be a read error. CDR3 protein: CASSSLQAPEEF. As DNA, the CDR3 is TGTGCCAGCAGCTCCCTACAGGCGCCGGAAGAATTC. The chain is built from TRBV7-8 and TRBJ2-7; D might be TRBD1 (5 bases). The CDR3 is 12 residues long. CDR1 SGHVS and CDR2 FQNEAQ come from the germline V gene. Full variable domain (remainder filled in from reference TRBV7-8 and TRBJ2-7): GAGVSQSPRYKVAKRGQDVALRCDPISGHVSLFWYQQALGQGPEFLTYFQNEAQLDKSGLPSDRFFAERPEGSVSTLKIQRTQQEDSAVYLCASSSLQAPEEFGPGTRLTVT.

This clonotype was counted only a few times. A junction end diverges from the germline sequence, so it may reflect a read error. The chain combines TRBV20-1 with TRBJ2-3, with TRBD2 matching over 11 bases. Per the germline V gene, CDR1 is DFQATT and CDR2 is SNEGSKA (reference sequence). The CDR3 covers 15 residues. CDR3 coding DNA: TGCAGTGCTAGCGATAGCGGGAGGGCCGGCGATACGCATTATTTT. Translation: CSASDSGRAGDTHYF.

CDR3 in DNA: TGTGCCATCAGTGTGGCCGAGACAGGGGCCAACGAGCAGTACTTC. Translation gives CAISVAETGANEQYF. This chain uses TRBV10-3 with TRBJ2-7, with 8 bases identical to TRBD1. CDR1 ENHRY and CDR2 SYGVKD come from the germline V gene. Trimming cost V 4 bases and J 5 bases; bases outside gene matches: 10. This CDR3 spans 15 amino acids.

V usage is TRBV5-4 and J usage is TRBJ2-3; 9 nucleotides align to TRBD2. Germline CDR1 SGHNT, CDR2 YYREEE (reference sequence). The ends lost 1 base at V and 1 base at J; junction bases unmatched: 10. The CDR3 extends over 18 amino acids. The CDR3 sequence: CASSLLVGGGGGTDTQYF. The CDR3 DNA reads TGTGCCAGCAGCTTGTTGGTGGGCGGGGGGGGTGGCACAGATACGCAGTATTTT.

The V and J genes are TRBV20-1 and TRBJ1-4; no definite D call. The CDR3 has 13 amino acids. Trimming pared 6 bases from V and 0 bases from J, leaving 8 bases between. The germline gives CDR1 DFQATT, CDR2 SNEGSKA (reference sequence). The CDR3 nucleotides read TGCAGTGCAAGCGAAGCAACTAATGAAAAACTGTTTTTT. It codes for CSASEATNEKLFF.

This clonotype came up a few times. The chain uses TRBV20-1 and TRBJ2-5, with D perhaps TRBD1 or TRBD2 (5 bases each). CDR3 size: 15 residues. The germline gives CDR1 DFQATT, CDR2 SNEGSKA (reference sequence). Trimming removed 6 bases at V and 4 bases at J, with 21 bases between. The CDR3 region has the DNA TGCAGTGCCCCCAGGGTAGTGGGGGTAGGAGAGACCCAGTACTTC. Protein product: CSAPRVVGVGETQYF.

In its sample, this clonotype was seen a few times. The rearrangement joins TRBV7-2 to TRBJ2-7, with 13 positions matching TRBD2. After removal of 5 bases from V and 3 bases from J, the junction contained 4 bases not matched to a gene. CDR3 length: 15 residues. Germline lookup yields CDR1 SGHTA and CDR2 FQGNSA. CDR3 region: CASSVRTSGSYEQYF. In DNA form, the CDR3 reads TGTGCCAGCAGCGTCCGGACTAGCGGGAGCTACGAGCAGTACTTC.

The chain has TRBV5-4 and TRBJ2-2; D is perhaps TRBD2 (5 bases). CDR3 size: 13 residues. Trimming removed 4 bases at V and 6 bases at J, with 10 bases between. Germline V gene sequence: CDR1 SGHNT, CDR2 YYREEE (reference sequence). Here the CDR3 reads CASSQEDSGELFF. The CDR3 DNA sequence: TGTGCCAGCAGCCAGGAGGATTCCGGGGAGCTGTTTTTT.

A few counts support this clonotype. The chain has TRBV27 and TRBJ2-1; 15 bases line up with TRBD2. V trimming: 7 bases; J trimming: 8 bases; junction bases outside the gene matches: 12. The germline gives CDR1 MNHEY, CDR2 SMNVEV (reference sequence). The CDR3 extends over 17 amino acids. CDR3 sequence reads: CASIGLGTSGRHHEQFF. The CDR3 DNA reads TGTGCCAGCATAGGGCTCGGGACTAGCGGGAGGCACCATGAGCAGTTCTTC.

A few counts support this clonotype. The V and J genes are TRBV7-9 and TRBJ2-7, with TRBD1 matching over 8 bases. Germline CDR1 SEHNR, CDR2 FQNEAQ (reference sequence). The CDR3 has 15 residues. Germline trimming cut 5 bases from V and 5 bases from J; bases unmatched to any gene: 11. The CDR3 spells CASSLVLQGAHEQYF. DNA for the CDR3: TGTGCCAGCAGCCTCGTTCTGCAGGGGGCCCACGAGCAGTACTTC. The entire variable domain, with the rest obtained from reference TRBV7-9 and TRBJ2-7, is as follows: DTGVSQNPRHKITKRGQNVTFRCDPISEHNRLYWYRQTLGQGPEFLTYFQNEAQLEKSRLLSDRFSAERPKGSFSTLEIQRTEQGDSAMYLCASSLVLQGAHEQYFGPGTRLTVT.